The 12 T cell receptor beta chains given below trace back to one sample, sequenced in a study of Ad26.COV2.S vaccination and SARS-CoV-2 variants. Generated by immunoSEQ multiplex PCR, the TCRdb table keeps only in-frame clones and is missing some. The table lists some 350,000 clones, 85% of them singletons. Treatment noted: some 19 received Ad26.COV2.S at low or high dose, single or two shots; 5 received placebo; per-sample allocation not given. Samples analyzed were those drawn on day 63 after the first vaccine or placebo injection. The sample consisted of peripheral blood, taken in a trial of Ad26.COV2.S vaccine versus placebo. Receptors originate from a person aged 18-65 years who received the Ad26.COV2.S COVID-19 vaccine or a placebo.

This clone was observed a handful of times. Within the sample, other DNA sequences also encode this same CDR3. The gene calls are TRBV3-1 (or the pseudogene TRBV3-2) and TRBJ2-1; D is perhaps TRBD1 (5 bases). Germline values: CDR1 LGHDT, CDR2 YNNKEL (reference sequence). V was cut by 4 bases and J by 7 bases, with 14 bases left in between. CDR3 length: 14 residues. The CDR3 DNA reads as TGTGCCAGCAGCCCAAGGGGTGGGGTGAATGAGCAGTTCTTC. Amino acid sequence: CASSPRGGVNEQFF.

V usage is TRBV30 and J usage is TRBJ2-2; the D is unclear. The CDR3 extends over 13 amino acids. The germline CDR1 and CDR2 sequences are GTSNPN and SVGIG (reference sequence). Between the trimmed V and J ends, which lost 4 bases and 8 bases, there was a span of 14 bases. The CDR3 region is CAWNERSGGELFF. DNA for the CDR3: TGTGCCTGGAACGAGAGGTCCGGGGGGGAGCTGTTTTTT.

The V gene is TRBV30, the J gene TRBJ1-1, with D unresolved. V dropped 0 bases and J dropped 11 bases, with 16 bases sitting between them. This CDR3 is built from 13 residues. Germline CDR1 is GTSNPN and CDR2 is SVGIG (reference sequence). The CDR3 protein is CAWSVRSGELAFF. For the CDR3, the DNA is TGTGCCTGGAGTGTACGGTCAGGAGAATTGGCTTTCTTT.

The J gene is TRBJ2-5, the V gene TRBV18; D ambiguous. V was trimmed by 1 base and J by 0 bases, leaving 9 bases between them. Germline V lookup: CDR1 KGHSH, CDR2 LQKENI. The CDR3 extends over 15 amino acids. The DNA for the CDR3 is TGTGCCAGCTCACCACTTAGTCAGGACCAAGAGACCCAGTACTTC. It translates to CASSPLSQDQETQYF.

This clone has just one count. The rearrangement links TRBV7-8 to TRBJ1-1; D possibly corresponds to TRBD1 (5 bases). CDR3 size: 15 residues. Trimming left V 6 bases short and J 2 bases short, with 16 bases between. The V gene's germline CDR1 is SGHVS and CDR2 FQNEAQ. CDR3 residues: CASRGSRGRNTEAFF. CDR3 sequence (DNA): TGTGCCAGCAGAGGATCGCGGGGACGCAACACTGAAGCTTTCTTT. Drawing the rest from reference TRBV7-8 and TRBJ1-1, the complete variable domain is GAGVSQSPRYKVAKRGQDVALRCDPISGHVSLFWYQQALGQGPEFLTYFQNEAQLDKSGLPSDRFFAERPEGSVSTLKIQRTQQEDSAVYLCASRGSRGRNTEAFFGQGTRLTVV.

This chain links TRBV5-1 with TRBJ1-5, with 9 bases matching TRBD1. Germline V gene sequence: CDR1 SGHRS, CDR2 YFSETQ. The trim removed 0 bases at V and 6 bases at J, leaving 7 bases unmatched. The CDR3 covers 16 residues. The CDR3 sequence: CASSLGGQGSGQPQHF. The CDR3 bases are TGCGCCAGCAGCTTGGGGGGACAGGGCAGCGGTCAGCCCCAGCATTTT.

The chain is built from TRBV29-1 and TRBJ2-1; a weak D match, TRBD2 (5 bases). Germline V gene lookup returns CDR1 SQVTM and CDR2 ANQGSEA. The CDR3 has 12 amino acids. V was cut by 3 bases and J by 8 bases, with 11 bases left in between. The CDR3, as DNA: TGCAGCGTTGAGGCACTAGTGGATGAGCAGTTCTTC. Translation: CSVEALVDEQFF.

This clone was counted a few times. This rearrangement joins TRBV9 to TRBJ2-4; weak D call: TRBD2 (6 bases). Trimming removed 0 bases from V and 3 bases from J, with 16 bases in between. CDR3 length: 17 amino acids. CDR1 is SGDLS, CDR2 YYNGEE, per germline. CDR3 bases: TGTGCCAGCAGCGTAGATGGGGAGGTCCCAGGCAAAAACATTCAGTACTTC. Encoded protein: CASSVDGEVPGKNIQYF.

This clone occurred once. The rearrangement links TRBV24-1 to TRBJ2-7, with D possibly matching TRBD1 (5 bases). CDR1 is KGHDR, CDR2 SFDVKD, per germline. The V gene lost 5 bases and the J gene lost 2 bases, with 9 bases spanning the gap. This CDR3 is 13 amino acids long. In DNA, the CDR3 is TGTGCCACCAGTGGTATAGGGGCCTACGAGCAGTACTTC. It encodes CATSGIGAYEQYF.

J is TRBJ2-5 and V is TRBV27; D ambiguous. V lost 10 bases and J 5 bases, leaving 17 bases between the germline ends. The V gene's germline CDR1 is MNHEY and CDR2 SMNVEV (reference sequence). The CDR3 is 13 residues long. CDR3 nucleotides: TGTGCCATTTTTACCAGGCCAGACGAGACCCAGTACTTC. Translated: CAIFTRPDETQYF.

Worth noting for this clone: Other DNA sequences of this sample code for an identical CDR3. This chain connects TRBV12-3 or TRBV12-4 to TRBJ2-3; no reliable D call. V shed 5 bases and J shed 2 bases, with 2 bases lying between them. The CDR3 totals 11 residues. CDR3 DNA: TGTGCCAGCAGTCTCACAGATACGCAGTATTTT. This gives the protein CASSLTDTQYF.

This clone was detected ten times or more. CDR3 bases: TGTGCCAGCAGTGAAGTGGGCACGGGCGAGCAGTACTTC. Translating gives CASSEVGTGEQYF. The chain carries TRBV6-1 and TRBJ2-7; D call uncertain. The CDR3 has 13 residues. CDR1 MNHNS and CDR2 SASEGT come from the germline V gene. V was cut by 1 base and J by 6 bases, with 10 bases left in between.